The next 19 T cell receptor beta chains were all read from a single sample in a study of blood T cell repertoires in COVID-19 (dated by TCRdb to about 2020). The method behind the library was the immunoSEQ multiplex PCR assay. Entries here come from immuneACCESS through TCRdb and include only in-frame sequences with V and J called. Some clones fail to appear in such tables; in the studies checked, an unresolved V gene covers under half of the shortfall, and the cause of the remainder is unknown. Recorded for this sample are approximately 100,000 clones; approximately 90% of them occurred a single time. 15% to 20% of the sample belongs to the ten largest clones. The sample comprised peripheral blood. These receptors were taken from a man in his fifties with acute or convalescent COVID-19.

This chain uses TRBV28 with TRBJ1-2; 9 positions agree with TRBD1. The CDR3 has 14 amino acids. Germline V CDR1 and CDR2: MDHEN, SYDVKM. The V and J ends lost 7 bases and 8 bases, in that order; junction bases with no gene match: 11. CDR3 sequence reads: CASTPPDRGKGYTF. For the CDR3, the DNA is TGTGCCAGCACCCCCCCGGACAGGGGTAAGGGCTACACCTTC.

The rearrangement uses TRBV19 and TRBJ2-7; 8 bases align to TRBD2. The CDR3 length is 13 residues. The V and J ends lost 3 bases and 3 bases, in that order; junction bases with no gene match: 1. Germline V gene sequence: CDR1 LNHDA, CDR2 SQIVND (reference sequence). The CDR3: CASSIAGGYEQYF. CDR3 DNA: TGTGCCAGTAGTATCGCGGGGGGCTACGAGCAGTACTTC.

This chain uses TRBV29-1 with TRBJ2-3; 14 bases agree with TRBD2. V trimming: 6 bases; J trimming: 4 bases; junction bases outside the gene matches: 3. This CDR3 is 14 amino acids long. Germline-derived CDR1 and CDR2 are SQVTM and ANQGSEA. CDR3 DNA sequence: TGCAGCGTCCGGACTAGCGGGGGGTCAGATACGCAGTATTTT. It specifies CSVRTSGGSDTQYF.

The chain is built from TRBV27 and TRBJ1-2; 9 bases fit TRBD1. CDR1 MNHEY and CDR2 SMNVEV come from the germline V gene (reference sequence). Unmatched junction bases numbered 2, after V lost 5 bases and J lost 4 bases. This CDR3 has 13 amino acids. The CDR3 DNA sequence: TGTGCCAGCAGTCAGACAGGGGGCTATGGCTACACCTTC. This encodes CASSQTGGYGYTF.

V gene TRBV6-2 or TRBV6-3 combines with J gene TRBJ2-5, with 11 positions matching TRBD2. This CDR3 is built from 14 residues. Germline lookup yields CDR1 MNHEY and CDR2 SVGEGT. Losses at the gene ends were 4 bases for V and 10 bases for J; bases not matched to a gene: 8. The DNA for the CDR3 is TGTGCCAGCAGTTCCGTTCTAGCGGGGGGCGACCAGTACTTC. It specifies CASSSVLAGGDQYF.

The chain combines TRBV29-1 with TRBJ1-1; TRBD1 matches 7 bases. After removal of 7 bases from V and 4 bases from J, the junction contained 15 bases not matched to a gene. This CDR3 has 15 residues. Germline V gives CDR1 SQVTM, CDR2 ANQGSEA. The DNA of the CDR3 is TGCAGCGGCCGGGGCAGGGGGAATGGGATCACTGAAGCTTTCTTT. The encoded protein is CSGRGRGNGITEAFF.

This clone was seen a few times. The chain has TRBV5-1 and TRBJ1-6; perhaps TRBD1 as D (5 bases). The CDR3 is 14 amino acids. Germline CDR1 and CDR2: SGHRS and YFSETQ. Trimming took off 4 bases at V and 6 bases at J, with 11 bases between the two ends. CDR3 protein: CASSVWDSNSPLHF. In DNA form, the CDR3 reads TGCGCCAGCAGCGTGTGGGACTCTAATTCACCCCTCCACTTT.

The chain is built from TRBV7-2 and TRBJ2-6; tentatively, D is TRBD2 (6 bases). V lost 8 bases, J lost 0 bases, and 14 bases lay in between. Germline loops: CDR1 SGHTA, CDR2 FQGNSA. The CDR3 runs 16 residues. The CDR3 DNA reads TGTGCCAGCTCCCGGGACTCAGGCTCTGGGGCCAACGTCCTGACTTTC. It specifies CASSRDSGSGANVLTF.

The genes are TRBV9 and TRBJ2-7; TRBD1 agrees at 7 bases. The CDR3 is made up of 14 amino acids. The trim removed 4 bases at V and 4 bases at J, leaving 8 bases unmatched. CDR1 and CDR2 (germline): SGDLS, YYNGEE. CDR3 loop: CASSPDRVEYEQYF. The CDR3 DNA follows: TGTGCCAGCAGCCCAGACAGGGTGGAATACGAGCAGTACTTC.

The rearrangement joins TRBV7-2 to TRBJ1-1; 9 positions match TRBD1. From germline, CDR1 is SGHTA and CDR2 FQGNSA. V lost 5 bases and J lost 7; bases outside the gene matches: 17. The CDR3 is made up of 17 amino acids. The CDR3 reads CASSRGQGKAGWGEAFF. The CDR3 coding sequence is TGTGCCAGCAGCCGTGGACAGGGGAAGGCCGGGTGGGGTGAAGCTTTCTTT.

The chain joins TRBV28 to TRBJ2-7; no clear D. This CDR3 contains 12 residues. The germline V and J ends were trimmed by 6 bases and 2 bases, with 8 bases remaining between them. The V gene's germline CDR1 is MDHEN and CDR2 SYDVKM. The CDR3 DNA is TGTGCCAGCAGCCTCTTCCCCTACGAGCAGTACTTC. This gives the protein CASSLFPYEQYF.

The rearrangement joins TRBV11-3 to TRBJ2-5, with D perhaps matching TRBD1 (6 bases). This CDR3 comprises 15 residues. Deletions cut 1 base from V and 1 base from J, with 10 bases between. CDR1 is SGHNT, CDR2 YENEEA, per germline. Written as DNA, the CDR3 is TGTGCCAGCAGCTTAGCCGGACAGTTCCAAGAGACCCAGTACTTC. This gives the protein CASSLAGQFQETQYF. Full variable domain (rest looked up from reference TRBV11-3 and TRBJ2-5): EAGVVQSPRYKIIEKKQPVAFWCNPISGHNTLYWYLQNLGQGPELLIRYENEEAVDDSQLPKDRFSAERLKGVDSTLKIQPAELGDSAVYLCASSLAGQFQETQYFGPGTRLLVL.

The V gene is TRBV2, the J gene TRBJ1-5; D might be TRBD1 (6 bases). The ends were cut back, 7 bases at V and 3 bases at J, with 16 bases in the middle. The CDR3 has 15 residues. Germline V gene data show CDR1 as SNHLY and CDR2 as FYNNEI. The CDR3 region is CASTEQGNDNQPQHF. The CDR3 bases are TGTGCCAGCACGGAGCAGGGGAACGACAATCAGCCCCAGCATTTT.

This clone was found once. V is TRBV7-8 and J is TRBJ2-5; 7 bases match TRBD1. Germline V lookup: CDR1 SGHVS, CDR2 FQNEAQ. The CDR3 runs to 14 residues. V lost 2 bases, J lost 5 bases, and 5 bases stayed unmatched. The chain's CDR3 is CASSLTTGVETQYF. CDR3 in DNA: TGTGCCAGCAGCTTAACAACAGGGGTCGAGACCCAGTACTTC.

The CDR3 reads CASSVESENIQYF. For the CDR3, the DNA is TGTGCCAGCAGCGTAGAATCTGAAAACATTCAGTACTTC. V gene TRBV9 combines with J gene TRBJ2-4; no clear D gene. The CDR3 is 13 amino acids. V shed 0 bases and J shed 5 bases, with 6 bases lying between them. Germline V gives CDR1 SGDLS, CDR2 YYNGEE.

A single count supports this clone. The chain is built from TRBV7-2 and TRBJ2-2, with D perhaps TRBD1 (6 bases). The CDR3 length is 13 residues. The ends were cut back, 7 bases at V and 1 base at J, with 7 bases in the middle. CDR1 SGHTA and CDR2 FQGNSA come from the germline V gene. The CDR3 loop reads CASIRGNTGELFF. Here the CDR3 DNA reads TGTGCCAGCATCAGGGGGAACACCGGGGAGCTGTTTTTT.

In DNA, the CDR3 is TGTGCCAGCAGTCGTCAGGGGGCGCGGGGCTACACCTTC. The encoded protein is CASSRQGARGYTF. The chain recombines TRBV6-5 with TRBJ1-2; 8 nucleotides match TRBD1. Germline-derived CDR1 and CDR2 are MNHEY and SVGAGI. The CDR3 is made up of 13 amino acids. V lost 5 bases, J lost 8 bases, and 7 bases stayed unmatched.

The chain links TRBV28 to TRBJ1-6, with D possibly TRBD1 on 6 matching bases. Germline assignment: CDR1 MDHEN and CDR2 SYDVKM. The germline V and J ends were trimmed by 3 bases and 1 base, with 10 bases remaining between them. CDR3 length: 16 amino acids. CDR3: CASSFFRGSYNSPLHF. In DNA form, the CDR3 reads TGTGCCAGCAGTTTCTTCAGGGGATCCTATAATTCACCCCTCCACTTT.

The V call is TRBV5-5, the J call TRBJ1-5, with 9 bases matching TRBD1. Germline V gene lookup returns CDR1 SGHKS and CDR2 YYEKEE (reference sequence). V shed 4 bases and J 4 bases; nucleotides not matched to a gene: 9. This CDR3 spans 16 amino acids. As DNA, the CDR3 is TGTGCCAGCAGCGACATGGACAGGGGAGAAAATCAGCCCCAGCATTTT. Translating gives CASSDMDRGENQPQHF.